Listed below are T cell receptor beta chains from one sample, sequenced in a study of cytomegalovirus exposure and HLA in healthy donors. Some clones are missing from TCRdb's copy, which holds only in-frame ones; the method was immunoSEQ multiplex PCR. The sample holds around 130,000 clones, 60% to 85% seen once. Sequenced material: PBMCs. The receptors were sampled from a man under 40 in good health and CMV-seronegative. Both conserved end residues are part of each CDR3. A D gene is named only where the DNA matches it firmly. Some rows mark clone size as missing; the rest say once, few, many or name a class of expanded clone.

J gene	clone size	V gene	D gene	CDR3 DNA	CDR3 protein
TRBJ2-1	-	TRBV27	TRBD2	TGTGCCACCAGGACAGACCTAATAGCGGGAAGCTCCTACAATGAGCAGTTCTTC	CATRTDLIAGSSYNEQFF
TRBJ2-5	-	TRBV28	TRBD1	TGTGCCAGCAGTGTACCGGACAGGGCAGAGACCCAGTACTTC	CASSVPDRAETQYF
TRBJ1-5	-	TRBV19	-	TGTGCCAGTAGTCTCGGGATCAGCAATCAGCCCCAGCATTTT	CASSLGISNQPQHF
TRBJ2-2	-	TRBV7-3	TRBD2	TGTGCCAGCAGCCCACTAGCGGGGGGAACCGGGGAGCTGTTTTTT	CASSPLAGGTGELFF
TRBJ1-1	-	TRBV28	-	TGTGCCAGCAGTTCGGAGCAGGGGACTGAAGCTTTCTTT	CASSSEQGTEAFF
TRBJ1-1	-	TRBV10-3	-	TGTGCCATCAATACCGGGACTGGAAACACTGAAGCTTTCTTT	CAINTGTGNTEAFF
TRBJ2-1	-	TRBV13	-	TGTGCCAGCAGCTTAGGTCTACCAAACAATGAGCAGTTCTTC	CASSLGLPNNEQFF
TRBJ2-3	few	TRBV9	-	TGTGCCAGCAGCGTATCAGGGGCCACAGATACGCAGTATTTT	CASSVSGATDTQYF
TRBJ2-3	-	TRBV2	-	TGTGCCAGCAGGCGACTTAGTAGCCGCACAGATACGCAGTATTTT	CASRRLSSRTDTQYF
TRBJ2-7	-	TRBV5-6	TRBD1	TGTGCCAGCAGCTCCCGACAGGGGCGCTCCTACGAGCAGTACTTC	CASSSRQGRSYEQYF
TRBJ1-1	-	TRBV6-1	TRBD1	TGTGCCAGCAGTGAATGGAGACAGGGAGACACTGAAGCTTTCTTT	CASSEWRQGDTEAFF
TRBJ2-2	-	TRBV4-3	-	TGCGCCAGCAGCCAAGGAGCGGCCACCGGGGAGCTGTTTTTT	CASSQGAATGELFF
TRBJ2-5	-	TRBV5-1	-	TGCGCCAGCAGCTCGATTAGCGGCCAAGAGACCCAGTACTTC	CASSSISGQETQYF
TRBJ2-5	-	TRBV2	-	TGTGCCAGCAGTGAAGCGTTGGGAGGAGAGGAGACCCAGTACTTC	CASSEALGGEETQYF
TRBJ1-4	-	TRBV6-1	TRBD1	TGTGCCAGCATCCAGAGGCAGGGGGCTGAAAAACTGTTTTTT	CASIQRQGAEKLFF
TRBJ1-2	-	TRBV30	-	TGTGCCTGGAGTGTAGCGGGGGTTCATGGCTACACCTTC	CAWSVAGVHGYTF
TRBJ1-2	-	TRBV2	-	TGTGCCAGCAGACAGGGTCCCGGCTACACCTTC	CASRQGPGYTF
TRBJ2-7	-	TRBV28	TRBD1	TGTGCCAGCACCCTAGCCCCCGGACAGGGCTACGAGCAGTACTTC	CASTLAPGQGYEQYF
TRBJ2-1	-	TRBV5-1	TRBD2	TGCGCCAGCAGACTTGGGACTAGCGGGGGCCTAGTGGGTGAGCAGTTCTTC	CASRLGTSGGLVGEQFF
TRBJ2-1	-	TRBV13	TRBD2	TGTGCCAGCAGCCAGGGACTAGCGGTCAATGAGCAGTTCTTC	CASSQGLAVNEQFF
TRBJ2-5	-	TRBV7-7	-	TGTGCTAGCAGCTTTGACAGAAAAGAGACCCAGTACTTC	CASSFDRKETQYF
TRBJ2-1	-	TRBV9	TRBD2	TGTGCCAGCAGCGTAGGGCGGGGGGGCAGCGAGCAGTTCTTC	CASSVGRGGSEQFF
TRBJ2-1	-	TRBV7-6	-	TGTGCCAGCAGCTTATACGGGGGAGCTTACAATGAGCAGTTCTTC	CASSLYGGAYNEQFF
TRBJ1-1	few	TRBV4-3	TRBD1	TGCGCCAGCAGCCAAGAGGGGACAGGGTTCGCTGAAGCTTTCTTT	CASSQEGTGFAEAFF
TRBJ2-1	-	TRBV5-1	-	TGCGCCAGCAGCTTGGGGCAGGGCAAGACCTACAATGAGCAGTTCTTC	CASSLGQGKTYNEQFF
TRBJ1-4	-	TRBV5-8	TRBD1	TGTGCCAGCAGCTTCGGGACAGGGGCAACTAATGAAAAACTGTTTTTT	CASSFGTGATNEKLFF
TRBJ2-4	-	TRBV6-1	TRBD2	TGTGCCAGCAGTGATCGCGGGGGGCCAGAAGAAAACATTCAGTACTTC	CASSDRGGPEENIQYF
TRBJ1-5	-	TRBV30	-	TGTGCCTGGAGTCTAGGGGGGGTGTCTAGCAATCAGCCCCAGCATTTT	CAWSLGGVSSNQPQHF
TRBJ1-1	-	TRBV5-4	-	TGTGCCAGCAGCAGCTACAGGAACACTGAAGCTTTCTTT	CASSSYRNTEAFF
TRBJ1-1	-	TRBV5-1	-	TGCGCCAGCAGCCATAGTCAGGGGTCTGAAGCTTTCTTT	CASSHSQGSEAFF
TRBJ1-3	-	TRBV7-8	-	TGTGCCAGCAGCTTAGAACTAAACGGTCACACCATATATTTT	CASSLELNGHTIYF
TRBJ2-2	-	TRBV12-5	TRBD1	TGTGCTAGTGATTGGGACAGACCGCGGAACACCGGGGAGCTGTTTTTT	CASDWDRPRNTGELFF
TRBJ1-1	-	TRBV28	-	TGTGCCAGCAGTTTAACAGAGAGTTATGCTTTCTTT	CASSLTESYAFF
TRBJ1-4	few	TRBV28	-	TGTGCCAGCAGGCAGGGGAGCGAAAAACTGTTTTTT	CASRQGSEKLFF
TRBJ2-7	-	TRBV7-2	-	TGTGCCAGCAGCCGAGGCCTTTTCCAGAAATCCTACGAGCAGTACTTC	CASSRGLFQKSYEQYF
TRBJ2-7	-	TRBV7-2	-	TGTGCCAGCAGCCCTCGGGGATACGAGCAGTACTTC	CASSPRGYEQYF
TRBJ2-5	-	TRBV12-5	-	TGTGCTAGTGGCACGGACATCCAAGAGACCCAGTACTTC	CASGTDIQETQYF
TRBJ2-6	-	TRBV2	-	TGTGCCAGCAGGACAGGATCTGGGGCCAACGTCCTGACTTTC	CASRTGSGANVLTF
TRBJ2-5	-	TRBV4-3	-	TGCGCCAGCAGCCAAGATTGGGAGAGGAGGCAGACCCAGTACTTC	CASSQDWERRQTQYF
TRBJ1-1	-	TRBV29-1	TRBD1	TGCAGCGTTGGGGACAGAACAAAAATGAACACTGAAGCTTTCTTT	CSVGDRTKMNTEAFF
TRBJ1-2	once	TRBV15	TRBD1	TGTGCCACCCGACCTCAAGAGGTCAGGGGGCGGTATGGCTACACCTTC	CATRPQEVRGRYGYTF
TRBJ2-1	-	TRBV19	-	TGTGCCAGTAGTGGAGAACTAGTCAATGAGCAGTTCTTC	CASSGELVNEQFF
TRBJ1-1	-	TRBV4-3	TRBD1	TGCGCCAGCAGCCGAGGGACAGGGAGGGTCGCTGAAGCTTTCTTT	CASSRGTGRVAEAFF
TRBJ1-4	-	TRBV7-8	-	TGTGCCAGCAGCTTAGAGCGGGACGATGAAAAACTGTTTTTT	CASSLERDDEKLFF
TRBJ2-2	once	TRBV7-2	TRBD1	TGTGCCAGCAGCCCGCGACAGGGTACCGGGGAGCTGTTTTTT	CASSPRQGTGELFF
TRBJ1-1	once	TRBV5-6	TRBD1	TGTGCCAGCACGTGGACAGGGGGCTCTGAAGCTTTCTTT	CASTWTGGSEAFF
TRBJ2-7	-	TRBV15	-	TGTGCCACCAGCAGAGATCAGGGTATCTCCTACGAGCAGTACTTC	CATSRDQGISYEQYF
TRBJ2-1	-	TRBV7-8	TRBD1	TGTGCCAGCAGCTTAGCGGCAGGGGGCAATGAGCAGTTCTTC	CASSLAAGGNEQFF
TRBJ2-5	few	TRBV5-3	TRBD1	TGTGCCAGAAGCTTGGCGAGACAGGGTTTACAAGAGACCCAGTACTTC	CARSLARQGLQETQYF
TRBJ2-1	-	TRBV5-8	TRBD2	TGTGCCAGCAGCTTGTTGTTTCACGGGAGGGCCCCCAATGAGCAGTTCTTC	CASSLLFHGRAPNEQFF
TRBJ2-7	-	TRBV27	TRBD1	TGTGCCAGCAGGACAGGGGCCAGCAACGAGCAGTACTTC	CASRTGASNEQYF
TRBJ1-4	few	TRBV10-3	TRBD1	TGTGCCATCAGCCCCGGGACAGGGAAAGAAAAACTGTTTTTT	CAISPGTGKEKLFF
TRBJ2-5	-	TRBV27	-	TGTGCCAGCAGTCCGCAGACAGGGAGGAAGACCCAGTACTTC	CASSPQTGRKTQYF
TRBJ1-3	few	TRBV7-6	-	TGTGCCAGCAGCTCATCAACAGGAAACACCATATATTTT	CASSSSTGNTIYF
TRBJ2-5	once	TRBV29-1	-	TGCAGCGTCACCCAGGGGATCCAAGAGACCCAGTACTTC	CSVTQGIQETQYF
TRBJ2-1	once	TRBV5-1	-	TGCGCCAGCAATCTCCAGGGGAACAATGAGCAGTTCTTC	CASNLQGNNEQFF
TRBJ1-4	-	TRBV4-3	-	TGCGCCAGCAGCCCGGGGGAGGGGGAAGTTTTAGGTGAAAAACTGTTTTTT	CASSPGEGEVLGEKLFF
TRBJ1-4	-	TRBV9	TRBD1	TGTGCCAGCAGCGTCTTACAGGGGCGGGGTGAAAAACTGTTTTTT	CASSVLQGRGEKLFF